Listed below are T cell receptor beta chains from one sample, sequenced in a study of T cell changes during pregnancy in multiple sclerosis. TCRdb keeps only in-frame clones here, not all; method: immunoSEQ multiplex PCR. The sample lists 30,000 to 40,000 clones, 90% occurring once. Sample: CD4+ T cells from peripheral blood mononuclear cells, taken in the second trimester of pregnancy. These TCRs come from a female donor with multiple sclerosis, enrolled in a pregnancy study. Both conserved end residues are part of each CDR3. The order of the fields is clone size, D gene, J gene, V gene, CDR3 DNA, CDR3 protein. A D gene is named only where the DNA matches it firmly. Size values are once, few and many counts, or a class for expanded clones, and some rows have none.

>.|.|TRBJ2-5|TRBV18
TGTGCCAGCTCCCAGGGCTTGGAAGAGACCCAGTACTTC
CASSQGLEETQYF
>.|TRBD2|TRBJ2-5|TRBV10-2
TGCGCCAGCAGTGAGTCGACGGGGGGGAGGTCGGAGACCCAGTACTTC
CASSESTGGRSETQYF
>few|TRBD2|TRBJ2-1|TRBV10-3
TGTGCCATCAGTCCGGGACTAGCGGGGGTCAATGAGCAGTTCTTC
CAISPGLAGVNEQFF
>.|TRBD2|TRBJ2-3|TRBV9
TGTGCCAGCAGCGTAGCGACTAGCGGGGTGCAAGATACGCAGTATTTT
CASSVATSGVQDTQYF
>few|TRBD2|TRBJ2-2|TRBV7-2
TGTGCCAGCAGCCCCCAACTAGCGGGAGGAACGACCGGGGAGCTGTTTTTT
CASSPQLAGGTTGELFF
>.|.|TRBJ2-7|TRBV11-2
TGTGCCAGCAGACAGAGCCGGGGGACCTACGAGCAGTACTTC
CASRQSRGTYEQYF
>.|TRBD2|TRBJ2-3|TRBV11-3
TGTGCCAGCAGCAAGGGACTAGCGGGAACCACAGATACGCAGTATTTT
CASSKGLAGTTDTQYF
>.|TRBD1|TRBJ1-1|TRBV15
TGTGCCACCAGCAGAGATCAACGGGGACAGGGAAAATTGAACACTGAAGCTTTCTTT
CATSRDQRGQGKLNTEAFF
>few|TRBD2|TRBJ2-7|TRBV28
TGTGCCAGCAGTTTATGGAAAATGGGAGGGAACGAGCAGTACTTC
CASSLWKMGGNEQYF
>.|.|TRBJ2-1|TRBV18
TGTGCCAGCTCACCAGTCCCCGCCTTCAGGGATGAGCAGTTCTTC
CASSPVPAFRDEQFF
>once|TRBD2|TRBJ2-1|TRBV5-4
TGTGCCAGCAGCTTGGTTCTAGCGGGAGAAGGTGAGCAGTTCTTC
CASSLVLAGEGEQFF
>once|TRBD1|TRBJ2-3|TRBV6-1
TGTGCCAGCAGTGCCCGGACAGGGCCAGATACGCAGTATTTT
CASSARTGPDTQYF
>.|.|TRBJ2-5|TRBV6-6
TGTGCCAGCGCCGCAGGCAGGGCGAGAGAGACCCAGTACTTC
CASAAGRARETQYF
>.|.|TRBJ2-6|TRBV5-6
TGTGCCAGCAGCCCTCTAGGGGGTCTCTCTGGGGCCAACGTCCTGACTTTC
CASSPLGGLSGANVLTF
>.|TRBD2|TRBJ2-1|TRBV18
TGTGCCAGCTCCAATCCGGGACTAGCGGGAGCCATATACAATGAGCAGTTCTTC
CASSNPGLAGAIYNEQFF
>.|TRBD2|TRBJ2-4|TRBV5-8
TGTGCCAGCAGCTTGAGACTAGCGGCCAACAAAAACATTCAGTACTTC
CASSLRLAANKNIQYF
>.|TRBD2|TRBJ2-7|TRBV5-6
TGTGCCAGCAGGTCCCGGGGAGCGGGAGTATCCGAGCAGTACTTC
CASRSRGAGVSEQYF
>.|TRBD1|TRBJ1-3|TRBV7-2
TGTGCCAGCAGCTTAGGGAGGACAGGGGCTGGAAACACCATATATTTT
CASSLGRTGAGNTIYF